The source of this T cell receptor beta chain is a study of identifying expanded T cells in peripheral blood. CDR1 and CDR2 from the germline V gene are SGHTS and YDEGEE. The junction had 10 bases not matched to a gene; V was cut back by 3 bases and J by 3 bases. There are 17 residues in the CDR3. No infections or other immune events were documented during collection. The method was immunoSEQ multiplex PCR; TCRdb's version includes in-frame clones alone and lacks a portion of them. The sample lists tens of thousands of clones, about four fifths occurring once. This clone appeared a single time. The clonotype comes from a person between 18 and 70 years old in good health. The sample taken for sequencing was blood. The genes are TRBV5-8 and TRBJ2-3, with 10 bases aligning to TRBD2. Written as DNA, the CDR3 is TGTGCCAGCAGCTCCACTAGCGGGGCCTCAGGAACAGATACGCAGTATTTT. Translation gives CASSSTSGASGTDTQYF.